The 21 T cell receptor beta chains in this list originate from one sample, sequenced in a study of blood T cell repertoires in COVID-19. Clones were read by immunoSEQ multiplex PCR, and TCRdb kept only the in-frame ones, dropping some. Here the sample spans roughly 200,000 clones, 70% to 90% being singletons. The sample was PBMCs or T cells enriched from blood (not recorded which). The receptors were sampled from a woman between 45 and 65 years old in a cohort exposed to, infected with or recovered from COVID-19 (not recorded which).

Here the CDR3 DNA reads TGTGCCAGCAGCCAACAGGGGAACACTGAAGCTTTCTTT. As protein: CASSQQGNTEAFF. This chain connects TRBV7-9 to TRBJ1-1; the D gene is possibly TRBD1 (6 bases). CDR1 SEHNR and CDR2 FQNEAQ come from the germline V gene (reference sequence). V gave up 5 bases and J gave up 1 base, with 8 bases separating them. CDR3 length equals 13 residues.

The J gene is TRBJ2-7, the V gene TRBV27; tentatively, D is TRBD2 (5 bases). Germline-derived CDR1 and CDR2 are MNHEY and SMNVEV (reference sequence). The CDR3 is 15 amino acids. V was cut by 5 bases and J by 2 bases, with 16 bases left in between. The CDR3 DNA follows: TGTGCCAGCAGTCCGATATCTAGCCCTACCTACGAGCAGTACTTC. Translation gives CASSPISSPTYEQYF.

The chain is built from TRBV3-1 (or the pseudogene TRBV3-2) and TRBJ2-4; D is ambiguous. CDR3 length: 15 amino acids. V shed 5 bases and J shed 0 bases, with 11 bases lying between them. Germline assignment: CDR1 LGHDT and CDR2 YNNKEL (reference sequence). CDR3 amino acids: CASSYGRVAKNIQYF. The DNA of the CDR3 is TGTGCCAGCAGCTATGGCCGTGTAGCCAAAAACATTCAGTACTTC.

The chain recombines TRBV3-1 (or the pseudogene TRBV3-2) with TRBJ2-6, with 7 bases aligning to TRBD2. The J segment lost 2 bases and the V segment lost 0 bases, leaving 7 bases of the junction unmatched. Per the germline V gene, CDR1 is LGHDT and CDR2 is YNNKEL (reference sequence). CDR3 length equals 18 residues. The CDR3 DNA reads as TGTGCCAGCAGCCAAGAAGCAGGGAGGGGCCCTGGGGCCAACGTCCTGACTTTC. The encoded protein is CASSQEAGRGPGANVLTF.

This sequence joins TRBV3-1 (or the pseudogene TRBV3-2) and TRBJ1-3; D is unresolved. Germline V gene lookup returns CDR1 LGHDT and CDR2 YNNKEL (reference sequence). Trimming took 0 bases from V and 0 from J, leaving 9 bases between them. This CDR3 region has 16 residues. CDR3 residues: CASSQETEYSGNTIYF. The CDR3 DNA reads TGTGCCAGCAGCCAAGAGACGGAGTACTCTGGAAACACCATATATTTT.

J is TRBJ2-3 and V is TRBV7-2, with 9 bases identical to TRBD1. Trimming cost V 4 bases and J 1 base; bases outside gene matches: 9. The CDR3 totals 17 residues. The germline V gene encodes CDR1 SGHTA and CDR2 FQGNSA. DNA of the CDR3: TGTGCCAGCAGCTGGACGGGACAGGGCCTTCGCACAGATACGCAGTATTTT. Translating it yields CASSWTGQGLRTDTQYF.

The chain carries TRBV7-2 and TRBJ1-6; 7 bases match TRBD1. The junction had 9 bases not matched to a gene; V was cut back by 4 bases and J by 9 bases. Germline V lookup: CDR1 SGHTA, CDR2 FQGNSA. The CDR3 runs to 15 residues. CDR3 DNA sequence: TGTGCCAGCAGCTGGAGACAGGGAAAGGCTTCACCCCTCCACTTT. Residues: CASSWRQGKASPLHF.

This clone was seen just once. The chain uses TRBV5-4 and TRBJ2-3, with D hard to call. Trimming removed 3 bases at V and 2 bases at J, with 4 bases between. The CDR3 contains 12 residues. The germline V gene has CDR1 SGHNT and CDR2 YYREEE (reference sequence). CDR3 protein: CASSSFTDTQYF. In nucleotides, the CDR3 is TGTGCCAGCAGCTCTTTCACAGATACGCAGTATTTT.

The CDR3 sequence is CASSLVGGINTGELFF. CDR3 in DNA: TGTGCCAGCAGCTTGGTAGGGGGCATCAACACCGGGGAGCTGTTTTTT. V and J are TRBV5-4 and TRBJ2-2; 7 bases map to TRBD1. The V segment lost 0 bases and the J segment 2 bases; nucleotides outside the gene matches: 4. The CDR3 runs to 16 residues. Germline CDR1 reads SGHNT; CDR2 reads YYREEE (reference sequence).

The chain carries TRBV28 and TRBJ2-7; maybe TRBD2 (5 bases). Per the germline V gene, CDR1 is MDHEN and CDR2 is SYDVKM. V shed 2 bases and J shed 5 bases, with 13 bases lying between them. The CDR3 is made up of 14 amino acids. CDR3 nucleotides: TGTGCCAGCAGTTTACTAGCAGCGCCCCACGAGCAGTACTTC. Translation: CASSLLAAPHEQYF.

The V and J genes are TRBV7-2 and TRBJ1-3; D not certain. Germline CDR1 and CDR2: SGHTA and FQGNSA. V lost 5 bases and J lost 4, with 12 bases in between. This CDR3 has 14 residues. The CDR3: CASSPAYSGNTIYF. The CDR3 DNA follows: TGTGCCAGCAGCCCAGCTTATAGCGGAAACACCATATATTTT.

In its sample, this clone was seen a few times. The CDR3 nucleotides are TGTGCCAGCAGTTTGTCCGGATATAGGAGCTACGAGCAGTACTTC. The encoded protein is CASSLSGYRSYEQYF. The chain has TRBV28 and TRBJ2-7; no firm D call. V was shortened by 3 bases and J by 3 bases, with 15 bases between the two germline ends. This CDR3 has 15 amino acids. Per the germline V gene, CDR1 is MDHEN and CDR2 is SYDVKM.

The chain uses TRBV5-1 and TRBJ2-7, with TRBD1 identical over 11 bases. The germline CDR1 and CDR2 sequences are SGHRS and YFSETQ. The ends lost 5 bases at V and 3 bases at J; junction bases unmatched: 4. The CDR3 contains 14 residues. CDR3 region: CASRAGTGGYEQYF. CDR3 in DNA: TGCGCCAGCAGGGCTGGGACAGGGGGCTACGAGCAGTACTTC. Looking up the rest from reference TRBV5-1 and TRBJ2-7 gives the full variable domain: KAGVTQTPRYLIKTRGQQVTLSCSPISGHRSVSWYQQTPGQGLQFLFEYFSETQRNKGNFPGRFSGRQFSNSRSEMNVSTLELGDSALYLCASRAGTGGYEQYFGPGTRLTVT.

The chain is built from TRBV4-3 and TRBJ1-2; D perhaps matches TRBD1 (5 bases). CDR1 is LGHNA and CDR2 is YSLEER in the germline V gene. V dropped 1 base and J dropped 3 bases, with 21 bases sitting between them. CDR3 length: 18 amino acids. The CDR3 DNA reads TGCGCCAGCAGCCAAGGGGCACCGGGACTCGGGCGGGACTATGGCTACACCTTC. It specifies CASSQGAPGLGRDYGYTF.

CDR3 in DNA: TGTGCCAGCAGATCCTCAGGGAAGAGTGAAAAACTGTTTTTT. Translated, it gives CASRSSGKSEKLFF. J is TRBJ1-4 and V is TRBV28, with a tentative D call TRBD1 (5 bases). This CDR3 comprises 14 residues. Germline V gene lookup returns CDR1 MDHEN and CDR2 SYDVKM. Trimming took 6 bases from V and 7 from J, leaving 15 bases between them.

This clone was recorded a few times. The gene calls are TRBV30 and TRBJ1-2; D is possibly TRBD1 (6 bases). The V end lost 4 bases, the J end lost 3 bases, and 15 bases lay between the germline ends. Per germline, CDR1 GTSNPN and CDR2 SVGIG (reference sequence). This CDR3 comprises 14 residues. CDR3 residues: CAWKAGHVDYGYTF. As DNA, the CDR3 is TGTGCCTGGAAAGCGGGACATGTAGACTATGGCTACACCTTC.

The genes are TRBV30 and TRBJ1-6; tentative D call: TRBD1 (5 bases). Germline CDR1 reads GTSNPN; CDR2 reads SVGIG (reference sequence). The CDR3 has 11 amino acids. The V end lost 0 bases, the J end lost 12 bases, and 6 bases lay between the germline ends. This CDR3 reads CAWSVTVPLHF. In DNA form, the CDR3 reads TGTGCCTGGAGTGTGACAGTACCCCTCCACTTT.

The table lists this clone with a few counts. The chain carries TRBV7-3 and TRBJ2-1; 7 positions agree with TRBD2. After removal of 3 bases from V and 5 bases from J, the junction contained 4 bases not matched to a gene. This CDR3 region has 14 residues. Germline lookup yields CDR1 SGHTA and CDR2 FQGTGA. DNA of the CDR3: TGTGCCAGCAGCTTTACTAGCGCCCACAATGAGCAGTTCTTC. This translates into CASSFTSAHNEQFF.

Concerning this clone itself: The identical CDR3 is also encoded by other nucleotide sequences in the sample. This sequence joins TRBV7-3 and TRBJ1-2; 8 nucleotides align to TRBD1. V gave up 4 bases and J gave up 5 bases; unmatched junction bases: 3. CDR3 length: 13 residues. From germline, CDR1 is SGHTA and CDR2 FQGTGA. The CDR3 DNA reads as TGTGCCAGCAGCTCCGGACAGGGTTATGGCTACACCTTC. It encodes CASSSGQGYGYTF.

V gene TRBV6-5 combines with J gene TRBJ2-3, with 12 bases lining up with TRBD2. J lost 6 bases, V lost 7 bases, and 8 bases had no gene match. The CDR3 sequence is 15 residues long. In germline, CDR1 is MNHEY, CDR2 SVGAGI. CDR3 in DNA: TGTGCCAGCACCCGGACTAGCGGGGCGGTGGATACGCAGTATTTT. Translated, it gives CASTRTSGAVDTQYF.

The J gene is TRBJ2-3, the V gene TRBV4-3, with D hard to call. The CDR3 contains 15 residues. Germline V lookup: CDR1 LGHNA, CDR2 YSLEER. Deletions cut 0 bases from V and 4 bases from J, with 11 bases between. The CDR3 region is CASSQDHPIPDTQYF. The CDR3, as DNA: TGCGCCAGCAGCCAAGATCACCCTATTCCAGATACGCAGTATTTT.